The 31 T cell receptor beta chains reported below all come from one sample, sequenced in a study of Ad26.COV2.S vaccination and SARS-CoV-2 variants. Treatment specified: some 19 received Ad26.COV2.S at low or high dose, single or two shots; roughly five received placebo; per-sample allocation not given. After the first vaccine or placebo injection, samples were drawn on day 63. Sequencing was performed with immunoSEQ multiplex PCR; in TCRdb, only in-frame clones are kept and a portion is missing. The sample includes about 350,000 clones, around 89% seen only once; the top ten take around 5.8%. The material was peripheral blood, obtained in a trial of Ad26.COV2.S vaccine versus placebo. The receptors originated from a person aged 18 to 65 who received the Ad26.COV2.S COVID-19 vaccine or a placebo.

The J gene is TRBJ2-7, the V gene TRBV6-2 or TRBV6-3, with 7 nucleotides matching TRBD1. This CDR3 is built from 14 residues. V dropped 2 bases and J dropped 3; count of bases not matched to a gene: 4. Germline loops: CDR1 MNHEY, CDR2 SVGEGT. The CDR3 here is CASSYPGQNYEQYF. CDR3 coding DNA: TGTGCCAGCAGTTACCCGGGACAGAACTACGAGCAGTACTTC.

This clone was counted between two and nine times. The rearrangement links TRBV30 to TRBJ2-7; D is unclear. The germline V gene encodes CDR1 GTSNPN and CDR2 SVGIG (reference sequence). There are 12 residues in the CDR3. The V gene lost 4 bases and the J gene lost 6 bases, with 13 bases spanning the gap. CDR3 loop: CAWTLRPGEQYF. CDR3 nucleotides: TGTGCCTGGACCCTTAGACCCGGCGAGCAGTACTTC.

The V gene is TRBV5-1, the J gene TRBJ2-2, with 7 bases matching TRBD2. Germline V gene lookup returns CDR1 SGHRS and CDR2 YFSETQ. V was pared by 10 bases and J by 3 bases, with 15 bases of the junction left unmatched. There are 16 residues in the CDR3. This CDR3 is CASGGHSALDTGELFF. CDR3 DNA sequence: TGCGCCTCGGGAGGACATTCCGCCTTGGACACCGGGGAGCTGTTTTTT.

V gene TRBV5-4 combines with J gene TRBJ1-2, with 10 bases aligning to TRBD1. Germline trimming cut 0 bases from V and 2 bases from J; bases unmatched to any gene: 4. Germline V gene lookup returns CDR1 SGHNT and CDR2 YYREEE (reference sequence). The CDR3 sequence is 16 residues long. CDR3 bases: TGTGCCAGCAGCTTGGCCGGGACAGGGGCGAACTATGGCTACACCTTC. This encodes CASSLAGTGANYGYTF.

The count of this clone is one. The chain recombines TRBV6-2 or TRBV6-3 with TRBJ1-3; D might be TRBD1 (5 bases). Germline CDR1 is MNHEY and CDR2 is SVGEGT. The CDR3 is 19 residues long. The V gene lost 0 bases and the J gene lost 4 bases, with 22 bases spanning the gap. In nucleotides, the CDR3 is TGTGCCAGCAGTTACTCCGGACCGTCGTCAGGGTTGGGAGGAAACACCATATATTTT. Protein product: CASSYSGPSSGLGGNTIYF.

The chain has TRBV19 and TRBJ2-1; D is unclear. The ends were cut back, 0 bases at V and 2 bases at J, with 17 bases in the middle. The CDR3 is 18 residues long. The germline V gene encodes CDR1 LNHDA and CDR2 SQIVND (reference sequence). The CDR3 sequence is CASSIDPWKLMAYNEQFF. As DNA, the CDR3 is TGTGCCAGTAGTATAGATCCTTGGAAGTTGATGGCCTACAATGAGCAGTTCTTC. Complete variable domain (other parts from reference TRBV19 and TRBJ2-1): DGGITQSPKYLFRKEGQNVTLSCEQNLNHDAMYWYRQDPGQGLRLIYYSQIVNDFQKGDIAEGYSVSREKKESFPLTVTSAQKNPTAFYLCASSIDPWKLMAYNEQFFGPGTRLTVL.

As concerns this clone: The sample carries other DNA sequences with the same CDR3. The chain is built from TRBV6-2 or TRBV6-3 and TRBJ2-2; D might be TRBD1 or TRBD2, each matching 5 bases. Germline values: CDR1 MNHEY, CDR2 SVGEGT. V was clipped by 0 bases and J by 6 bases, with 8 bases between them. The CDR3 consists of 14 residues. This CDR3 is CASSYSRGSGELFF. CDR3 nucleotide sequence: TGTGCCAGCAGTTACTCGAGGGGATCCGGGGAGCTGTTTTTT.

Here the CDR3 reads CASSRTRENTEAFF. CDR3 coding DNA: TGTGCCAGCAGCCGCACCAGGGAGAACACTGAAGCTTTCTTT. The J gene is TRBJ1-1, the V gene TRBV3-1 (or the pseudogene TRBV3-2), with a weak D call TRBD1 (5 bases). This CDR3 spans 14 amino acids. Between the trimmed V and J ends, which lost 4 bases and 1 base, there was a span of 10 bases. CDR1 is LGHDT and CDR2 is YNNKEL in the germline V gene (reference sequence).

The J gene is TRBJ1-2, the V gene TRBV7-2, with 7 bases aligning to TRBD1. Germline CDR1 and CDR2: SGHTA and FQGNSA. Losses at the gene ends were 1 base for V and 6 bases for J; bases not matched to a gene: 5. The CDR3 consists of 14 residues. The DNA for the CDR3 is TGTGCCAGCAGCTTAGACAGGGGAGCGGATGGCTACACCTTC. It is translated as CASSLDRGADGYTF.

The genes are TRBV27 and TRBJ2-2; D is unclear. V lost 3 bases and J 5 bases, leaving 4 bases between the germline ends. Germline V CDR1 and CDR2: MNHEY, SMNVEV (reference sequence). The length of the CDR3 is 12 residues. The chain's CDR3 is CASSFRTGELFF. The CDR3 DNA sequence: TGTGCCAGCAGTTTCAGAACCGGGGAGCTGTTTTTT.

The rearrangement links TRBV20-1 to TRBJ2-7; D is uncertain. The CDR3 length is 11 residues. The V gene lost 3 bases and the J gene lost 3 bases, with 6 bases spanning the gap. Germline CDR1 and CDR2: DFQATT and SNEGSKA (reference sequence). The CDR3 is CSASPSYEQYF. CDR3 DNA sequence: TGCAGTGCTAGTCCCAGCTACGAGCAGTACTTC.

This clone was found once. The chain carries TRBV5-6 and TRBJ1-5; possible D gene TRBD1, 6 bases. Per the germline V gene, CDR1 is SGHDT and CDR2 is YYEEEE. With 1 base removed from V and 4 bases from J, the gap between germline ends came to 12 bases. The CDR3 is made up of 15 amino acids. CDR3 residues: CASSLWGQGNQPQHF. The CDR3 DNA reads TGTGCCAGCAGCTTGTGGGGACAAGGGAATCAGCCCCAGCATTTT.

Note on this clone: The sample carries other DNA sequences with the same CDR3. This chain joins TRBV6-5 and TRBJ1-5; tentatively, D is TRBD1 (5 bases). The germline V and J ends were trimmed by 6 bases and 5 bases, with 11 bases remaining between them. The CDR3 is 13 residues long. Germline V gives CDR1 MNHEY, CDR2 SVGAGI. The CDR3 DNA reads TGTGCCAGCAGCCGAACGGGGGATCAGCCCCAGCATTTT. Translation gives CASSRTGDQPQHF.

The chain recombines TRBV19 with TRBJ2-3, with 10 positions matching TRBD1. The J segment lost 5 bases and the V segment lost 2 bases, leaving 13 bases of the junction unmatched. The CDR3 consists of 18 residues. The germline V gene encodes CDR1 LNHDA and CDR2 SQIVND (reference sequence). The CDR3 region has the DNA TGTGCCAGTAGTATATATCGCCAAGGACAGGGGGTCAAAGATACGCAGTATTTT. Translating it yields CASSIYRQGQGVKDTQYF.

In the case of this clone: Additional DNA sequences in this sample encode the identical CDR3. V and J are TRBV19 and TRBJ1-5; 8 bases are a match to TRBD1. The CDR3 has 15 amino acids. V dropped 6 bases and J dropped 2; count of bases not matched to a gene: 6. Germline V lookup: CDR1 LNHDA, CDR2 SQIVND (reference sequence). The DNA of the CDR3 is TGTGCCAGTAGCCGAACAGGGGGAGGCAATCAGCCCCAGCATTTT. It is translated as CASSRTGGGNQPQHF.

This chain links TRBV4-3 with TRBJ2-4; no firm D call. Per germline, CDR1 LGHNA and CDR2 YSLEER. V was cut by 4 bases and J by 3 bases, with 13 bases left in between. CDR3 length: 15 residues. The CDR3 DNA follows: TGCGCCAGCAGCCTCTCTGGGCACTACAAAAACATTCAGTACTTC. Translating it yields CASSLSGHYKNIQYF.

The CDR3 loop is CASSRTDGNTIYF. The CDR3 DNA reads as TGTGCCAGCAGCCGGACAGATGGAAACACCATATATTTT. V is TRBV3-1 (or the pseudogene TRBV3-2) and J is TRBJ1-3, with D possibly TRBD1 on 6 matching bases. The CDR3 has 13 residues. Germline V lookup: CDR1 LGHDT, CDR2 YNNKEL (reference sequence). The V and J ends lost 4 bases and 3 bases respectively, with 7 bases between them.

The chain links TRBV6-2 or TRBV6-3 to TRBJ1-6, with D perhaps TRBD1 (6 bases). V was shortened by 2 bases and J by 0 bases, with 11 bases between the two germline ends. There are 17 residues in the CDR3. CDR1 is MNHEY, CDR2 SVGEGT, per germline. The CDR3 DNA reads as TGTGCCAGCAGTTACAACAGGGCGAACTCCTATAATTCACCCCTCCACTTT. Encoded protein: CASSYNRANSYNSPLHF.

The chain has TRBV5-8 and TRBJ2-3, with 9 bases lining up with TRBD2. Germline V gives CDR1 SGHTS, CDR2 YDEGEE. The length of the CDR3 is 18 residues. V lost 6 bases to trimming and J lost 4 bases; unmatched junction nucleotides: 18. The CDR3 DNA sequence: TGTGCCAGCAAGTTGGGTCTTACAGGGCTAGCGGGGTCAGATACGCAGTATTTT. Protein sequence: CASKLGLTGLAGSDTQYF.

The genes are TRBV9 and TRBJ2-7, with 12 bases lining up with TRBD1. In germline, CDR1 is SGDLS, CDR2 YYNGEE. CDR3 length: 17 amino acids. The V and J ends lost 3 bases and 6 bases, in that order; junction bases with no gene match: 13. CDR3 residues: CASSAGGGTGGLSEQYF. CDR3 sequence (DNA): TGTGCCAGCAGCGCCGGTGGGGGGACAGGGGGCTTAAGCGAGCAGTACTTC.

The CDR3 loop reads CSVLYSYEQYF. Written as DNA, the CDR3 is TGCAGCGTCCTATACTCCTACGAGCAGTACTTC. This chain joins TRBV29-1 and TRBJ2-7; D gene uncertain. The germline V and J ends were trimmed by 6 bases and 0 bases, with 6 bases remaining between them. CDR3 length equals 11 residues. The V gene's germline CDR1 is SQVTM and CDR2 ANQGSEA.

The gene calls are TRBV7-3 and TRBJ2-1, with TRBD2 matching over 12 bases. The CDR3 is 20 amino acids. V dropped 5 bases and J dropped 4; count of bases not matched to a gene: 18. Per the germline V gene, CDR1 is SGHTA and CDR2 is FQGTGA. DNA of the CDR3: TGTGCCAGCAGCCCGTTATTTCGGGCTTTGACTAGCGGGAGTTACAATGAGCAGTTCTTC. Its protein is CASSPLFRALTSGSYNEQFF.

The chain couples TRBV2 to TRBJ2-4, with a tentative D call TRBD1 (6 bases). This CDR3 has 18 residues. From germline, CDR1 is SNHLY and CDR2 FYNNEI. Trimming stripped 5 bases from V and 0 bases from J, with 20 bases between. CDR3 in amino acids: CASSNALGRGAAKNIQYF. The CDR3 DNA reads TGTGCCAGCAGTAATGCCCTTGGCAGGGGAGCAGCCAAAAACATTCAGTACTTC.

The rearrangement links TRBV2 to TRBJ2-2; D perhaps matches TRBD2 (5 bases). This CDR3 comprises 14 residues. Trimming stripped 5 bases from V and 3 bases from J, with 10 bases between. Germline V lookup: CDR1 SNHLY, CDR2 FYNNEI. The CDR3 region has the DNA TGTGCCAGCAGTAGCGGACCGGACACCGGGGAGCTGTTTTTT. It translates to CASSSGPDTGELFF.

This chain uses TRBV25-1 with TRBJ1-2; D is ambiguous. The germline V gene has CDR1 MGHDK and CDR2 SYGVNS. The CDR3 sequence is 11 residues long. Trimming cost V 6 bases and J 7 bases, with 9 bases left between them. The CDR3 DNA reads as TGTGCCAGCAGGGGTGTAGGTGGCTACACCTTC. Protein sequence: CASRGVGGYTF.

This chain links TRBV7-8 with TRBJ2-1; TRBD1 is a possible D gene (6 bases). V was clipped by 4 bases and J by 2 bases, with 15 bases between them. Germline values: CDR1 SGHVS, CDR2 FQNEAQ. The length of the CDR3 is 16 residues. CDR3 bases: TGTGCCAGCAGCTCAGTTACAGGGTTCCCCTACAATGAGCAGTTCTTC. Residues: CASSSVTGFPYNEQFF.

The genes are TRBV9 and TRBJ2-7; 12 bases are shared with TRBD2. Unmatched junction bases numbered 5, after V lost 0 bases and J lost 7 bases. CDR3 length: 15 residues. CDR1 is SGDLS, CDR2 YYNGEE, per germline. The CDR3 is CASSVETSGSSEQYF. The CDR3 DNA is TGTGCCAGCAGCGTAGAGACTAGCGGGAGTAGTGAGCAGTACTTC.

Remarks on this clone: Other DNA sequences in this specimen translate into the identical CDR3. The V gene is TRBV6-5, the J gene TRBJ1-5; 7 nucleotides match TRBD1. CDR1 and CDR2 (germline): MNHEY, SVGAGI. This CDR3 contains 14 residues. The V and J ends lost 0 bases and 7 bases, in that order; junction bases with no gene match: 3. CDR3 coding DNA: TGTGCCAGCAGTTACTCAGGGGGCGGACAGCCCCAGCATTTT. Its protein is CASSYSGGGQPQHF.

As DNA, the CDR3 is TGTGCCTGGAGTGGCGGAGGAGCGCGGGGAAACACCATATATTTT. It codes for CAWSGGGARGNTIYF. This chain connects TRBV30 to TRBJ1-3, with no clear D. Between the trimmed V and J ends, which lost 1 base and 4 bases, there was a span of 14 bases. The CDR3 loop spans 15 amino acids. Germline assignment: CDR1 GTSNPN and CDR2 SVGIG (reference sequence).

The chain links TRBV19 to TRBJ2-1; D is perhaps TRBD1 (5 bases). V dropped 5 bases and J dropped 0 bases, with 17 bases sitting between them. The CDR3 loop spans 17 amino acids. Germline assignment: CDR1 LNHDA and CDR2 SQIVND (reference sequence). The CDR3 region is CASSERQHPSSYNEQFF. The CDR3 DNA reads TGTGCCAGTAGTGAAAGACAGCACCCGAGCTCCTACAATGAGCAGTTCTTC.

V usage is TRBV4-3 and J usage is TRBJ2-1; D gene ambiguous. V lost 1 base to trimming and J lost 8 bases, with 9 bases between them. Looked up from germline, CDR1 is LGHNA and CDR2 is YSLEER. CDR3 size: 13 residues. The CDR3 region has the DNA TGCGCCAGCAGCCAAGCCCCAGGATATGAGCAGTTCTTC. This sequence encodes CASSQAPGYEQFF.